These 10 T cell receptor beta chains share one sample of origin, sequenced in a study of shared clonotypes between healthy human individuals. Sequenced by immunoSEQ multiplex PCR; TCRdb stores in-frame clones only, minus some. The table records 2 million to 3 million clones, 93% of them present only once. The sample taken for sequencing was naive CD4+ T cells from PBMCs. Sample subset: CD45RA+ positively selected. The receptor source for this set is a man younger than 30 in good health. Some clones in this sample may be carry-over from other donors' samples.

V is TRBV5-1 and J is TRBJ1-4; D may be TRBD1 (5 bases). Trimming cost V 0 bases and J 0 bases, with 9 bases left between them. The CDR3 contains 16 residues. Germline V gives CDR1 SGHRS, CDR2 YFSETQ. Here the CDR3 DNA reads TGCGCCAGCAGCTTGGGAGCGGGGGCAACTAATGAAAAACTGTTTTTT. Its translation: CASSLGAGATNEKLFF.

As regards this clone: The sample has other DNA sequences that encode this CDR3 too. J is TRBJ2-6 and V is TRBV6-6; the D is unclear. Per germline, CDR1 MNHNY and CDR2 SVGAGI (reference sequence). Trimming removed 0 bases at V and 1 base at J, with 4 bases between. The CDR3 is 15 amino acids. Here the CDR3 DNA reads TGTGCCAGCAGTTACTCGGGATCTGGGGCCAACGTCCTGACTTTC. Protein product: CASSYSGSGANVLTF.

The V and J genes are TRBV7-2 and TRBJ2-1, with D maybe TRBD2 (6 bases). V was trimmed by 4 bases and J by 4 bases, leaving 17 bases between them. Germline loops: CDR1 SGHTA, CDR2 FQGNSA. The CDR3 consists of 16 residues. This chain's CDR3 is CASSSQGSGPYNEQFF. CDR3 sequence (DNA): TGTGCCAGCAGCTCCCAGGGCAGCGGGCCTTACAATGAGCAGTTCTTC.

J is TRBJ1-6 and V is TRBV6-4, with D hard to call. This CDR3 region has 14 residues. V shed 2 bases and J shed 9 bases, with 11 bases lying between them. CDR1 MRHNA and CDR2 SNTAGT come from the germline V gene. Here the CDR3 DNA reads TGTGCCAGCAGTGACATTGGAGGGCTTTCACCCCTCCACTTT. Encoded protein: CASSDIGGLSPLHF.

CDR3 protein: CASGDRPSPLHF. In DNA, the CDR3 is TGTGCCAGCGGGGACCGGCCTTCACCCCTCCACTTT. This chain uses TRBV9 with TRBJ1-6; D may be TRBD1 (5 bases). Germline CDR1 and CDR2: SGDLS and YYNGEE. V was pared by 7 bases and J by 9 bases, with 11 bases between. This CDR3 region has 12 residues.

As for this clone: Other DNA sequences in this specimen translate into the identical CDR3. The chain recombines TRBV7-2 with TRBJ2-3; 10 positions agree with TRBD2. The V and J ends lost 1 base and 1 base, in that order; junction bases with no gene match: 2. Germline V lookup: CDR1 SGHTA, CDR2 FQGNSA. This CDR3 is 16 amino acids long. CDR3 sequence (DNA): TGTGCCAGCAGCTTAGGAGGACTAGCGGGCACAGATACGCAGTATTTT. Its protein product is CASSLGGLAGTDTQYF.

The chain combines TRBV5-4 with TRBJ2-5; D unclear. With 0 bases removed from V and 4 bases from J, the gap between germline ends came to 13 bases. Germline loops: CDR1 SGHNT, CDR2 YYREEE (reference sequence). The CDR3 consists of 15 residues. CDR3 DNA sequence: TGTGCCAGCAGCTTGGAGCGTCACCTAATAGAGACCCAGTACTTC. Amino acids: CASSLERHLIETQYF.

The V gene is TRBV6-5, the J gene TRBJ2-4; D may match TRBD1 or TRBD2 (5 bases each). Germline lookup yields CDR1 MNHEY and CDR2 SVGAGI. The CDR3 sequence is 14 residues long. Trimming took off 4 bases at V and 6 bases at J, with 13 bases between the two ends. This chain's CDR3 is CASSSALGTNIQYF. The CDR3 coding sequence is TGTGCCAGCAGTTCCGCCCTCGGGACAAACATTCAGTACTTC.

This chain uses TRBV6-1 with TRBJ1-4, with 7 bases aligning to TRBD1. V was clipped by 11 bases and J by 4 bases; unmatched bases: 7. Germline assignment: CDR1 MNHNS and CDR2 SASEGT. The CDR3 is 13 amino acids. CDR3 sequence: CAVQGQRNEKLFF. The CDR3 coding sequence is TGTGCCGTTCAGGGACAGCGTAATGAAAAACTGTTTTTT.

Concerning this clone itself: At the DNA level, this CDR3 is encoded by other sequences in the same sample as well. The V call is TRBV5-6, the J call TRBJ2-1; D possibly corresponds to TRBD1 (5 bases). This CDR3 contains 12 residues. The germline V gene has CDR1 SGHDT and CDR2 YYEEEE. Trimming pared 2 bases from V and 9 bases from J, leaving 9 bases between. The CDR3 is CASSLRGGEQFF. As DNA, the CDR3 is TGTGCCAGCAGCTTAAGGGGTGGTGAGCAGTTCTTC.